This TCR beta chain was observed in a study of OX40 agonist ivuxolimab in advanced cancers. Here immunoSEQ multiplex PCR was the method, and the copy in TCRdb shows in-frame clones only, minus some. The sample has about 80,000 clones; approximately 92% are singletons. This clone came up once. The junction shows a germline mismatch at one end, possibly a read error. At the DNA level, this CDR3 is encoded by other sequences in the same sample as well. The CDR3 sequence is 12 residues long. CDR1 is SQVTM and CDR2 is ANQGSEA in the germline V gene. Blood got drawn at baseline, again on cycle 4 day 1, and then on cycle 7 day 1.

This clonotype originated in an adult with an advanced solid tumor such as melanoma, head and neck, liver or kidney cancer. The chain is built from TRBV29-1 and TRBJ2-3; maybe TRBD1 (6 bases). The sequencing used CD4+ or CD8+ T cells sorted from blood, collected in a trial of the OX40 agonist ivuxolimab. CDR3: CSVGQLTDTQYF. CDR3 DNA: TGTAGCGTTGGACAGCTCACAGATACGCAGTATTTT.